The T cell receptor beta chain described here comes from a study of cytotoxic CD8 clonotypes in ibrutinib-treated CLL. CDR3 size: 14 residues. V lost 4 bases, J lost 0 bases, and 9 bases lay in between. Germline V gene sequence: CDR1 SGDLS, CDR2 YYNGEE. Measured with immunoSEQ multiplex PCR; TCRdb has only the in-frame clones, and not every one. The sample lists 300,000 to 350,000 clones, more than 65% seen once, with over 6.5% in the top ten. This clone occurred once. Its antigen is unknown. Points from the study as a whole: Under treatment, the uncommon public clonotypes either contracted or remained stable.

This receptor was taken from a human donor with chronic lymphocytic leukemia. This specimen was PBMCs, taken before ibrutinib treatment. V gene TRBV9 combines with J gene TRBJ2-3; D is uncertain. CDR3: CASSPSASTDTQYF. CDR3 in DNA: TGTGCCAGCAGCCCCTCGGCTAGCACAGATACGCAGTATTTT. The variable domain in full, with the rest retrieved from reference TRBV9 and TRBJ2-3, is DSGVTQTPKHLITATGQRVTLRCSPRSGDLSVYWYQQSLDQGLQFLIQYYNGEERAKGNILERFSAQQFPDLHSELNLSSLELGDSALYFCASSPSASTDTQYFGPGTRLTVL.